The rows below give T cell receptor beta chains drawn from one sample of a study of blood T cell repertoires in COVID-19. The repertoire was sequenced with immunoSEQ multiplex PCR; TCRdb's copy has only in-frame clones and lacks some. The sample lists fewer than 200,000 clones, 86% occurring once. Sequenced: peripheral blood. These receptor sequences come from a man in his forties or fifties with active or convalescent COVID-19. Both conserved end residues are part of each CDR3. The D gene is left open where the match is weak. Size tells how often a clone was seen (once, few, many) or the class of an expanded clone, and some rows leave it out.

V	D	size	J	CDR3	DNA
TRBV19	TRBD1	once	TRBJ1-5	CASSMGPGTVNQPQHF	TGTGCCAGTAGTATGGGGCCGGGGACAGTCAATCAGCCCCAGCATTTT
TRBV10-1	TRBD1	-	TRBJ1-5	CASSDDRGLNQPQHF	TGCGCCAGCAGCGACGACAGGGGGCTGAACCAGCCCCAGCATTTT
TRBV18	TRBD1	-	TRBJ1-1	CASSPTGDTEAFF	TGTGCCAGCTCACCGACAGGGGACACTGAAGCTTTCTTT
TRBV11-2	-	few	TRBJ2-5	CASSRQSNQETQYF	TGTGCCAGCAGTCGACAATCGAACCAAGAGACCCAGTACTTC
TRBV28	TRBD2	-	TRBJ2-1	CASSDLSGVIDEQFF	TGTGCCAGCAGTGACCTTAGCGGGGTGATTGATGAGCAGTTCTTC
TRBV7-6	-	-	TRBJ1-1	CASSPRNQNTEAFF	TGTGCCAGCAGCCCCAGGAATCAGAACACTGAAGCTTTCTTT
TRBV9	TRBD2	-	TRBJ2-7	CASSVGWSGSAEQYF	TGTGCCAGCAGCGTAGGGTGGAGCGGGAGTGCCGAGCAGTACTTC
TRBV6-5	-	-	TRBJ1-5	CASSLSTGKNQPQHF	TGTGCCAGCAGTTTAAGTACAGGGAAGAATCAGCCCCAGCATTTT
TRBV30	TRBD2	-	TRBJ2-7	CAWSSVTSGRAYYEQYF	TGTGCCTGGAGTTCCGTGACTAGCGGGAGAGCCTACTACGAGCAGTACTTC
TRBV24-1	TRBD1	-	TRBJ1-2	CATSPGGVDYGYTF	TGTGCCACCAGCCCAGGGGGCGTTGACTATGGCTACACCTTC
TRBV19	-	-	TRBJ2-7	CASSFRQKDEQYF	TGTGCCAGTAGTTTTAGACAGAAGGACGAGCAGTACTTC
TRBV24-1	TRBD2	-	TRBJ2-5	CATSDRGVAGLQETQYF	TGTGCCACCAGTGATAGGGGAGTAGCGGGGCTTCAAGAGACCCAGTACTTC
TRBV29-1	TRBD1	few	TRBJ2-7	CSVKWTGGKEQYF	TGCAGCGTCAAATGGACAGGGGGCAAAGAGCAGTACTTC
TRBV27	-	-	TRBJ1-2	CASAGTTNYGYTF	TGTGCCAGTGCCGGGACAACGAACTATGGCTACACCTTC
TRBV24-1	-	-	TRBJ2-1	CATSDRATGTYNEQFF	TGTGCCACCAGTGACCGTGCGACTGGAACCTACAATGAGCAGTTCTTC
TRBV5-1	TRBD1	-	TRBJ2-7	CASSLTGGPHEQYF	TGCGCCAGCAGCTTAACAGGGGGCCCCCACGAGCAGTACTTC
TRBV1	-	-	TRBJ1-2	CTSSQDTCRDYGYTF	TGCACCAGCAGCCAAGATACATGCAGGGACTATGGCTACACCTTC
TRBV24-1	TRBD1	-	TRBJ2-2	CATSGYRGNTGELFF	TGTGCCACCAGTGGGTACAGGGGGAACACCGGGGAGCTGTTTTTT
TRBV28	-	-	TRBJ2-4	CASSSPDSSHIQYF	TGTGCCAGCAGCTCCCCCGACAGTTCTCACATTCAGTACTTC
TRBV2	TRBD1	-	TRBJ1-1	CASTQTDRVMNTEAFF	TGTGCCAGCACGCAGACGGACAGGGTCATGAACACTGAAGCTTTCTTT
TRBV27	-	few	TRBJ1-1	CASSLSRNTEAFF	TGTGCCAGCAGTTTATCTAGGAACACTGAAGCTTTCTTT
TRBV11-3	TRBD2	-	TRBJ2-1	CASKPSAGGHNEQFF	TGTGCCAGCAAACCCTCCGCGGGAGGTCACAATGAGCAGTTCTTC
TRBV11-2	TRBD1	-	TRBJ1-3	CASMPDRAGNTIYF	TGTGCCAGCATGCCGGACAGGGCCGGAAACACCATATATTTT
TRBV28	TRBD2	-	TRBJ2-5	CASSLLTSGGRINQETQYF	TGTGCCAGCAGTTTACTGACTAGCGGGGGGCGAATAAACCAAGAGACCCAGTACTTC
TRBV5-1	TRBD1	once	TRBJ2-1	CASSFRQGAYNEQFF	TGCGCCAGCAGCTTCCGACAGGGGGCCTACAATGAGCAGTTCTTC
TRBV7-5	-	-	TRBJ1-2	CVRSLGGGGYTF	TGTGTCAGAAGCTTAGGTGGAGGGGGCTACACCTTC
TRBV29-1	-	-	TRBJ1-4	CSVEVPRDEKLFF	TGCAGCGTTGAAGTGCCCAGGGATGAAAAACTGTTTTTT
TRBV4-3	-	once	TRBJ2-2	CASSQTLQGNLAGELFF	TGCGCCAGCAGCCAAACTTTGCAGGGCAACTTGGCCGGGGAGCTGTTTTTT
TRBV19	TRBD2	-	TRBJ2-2	CASIRASGRVTGELFF	TGTGCCAGCATCAGGGCTAGCGGGAGGGTCACCGGGGAGCTGTTTTTT